The rows below give T cell receptor beta chains drawn from one sample of a study of T cells after posttransplantation cyclophosphamide. Repertoires were generated with immunoSEQ multiplex PCR, while TCRdb's copy carries only in-frame clones and drops some. This sample shows about 36,000 clones and no singletons; around 1.2% rests with the ten largest. Material: PBMCs. The source is a girl between 10 and 17 years old in good health, CMV-negative, and a related stem cell transplant donor. Each CDR3 is given with its conserved first and last residue. Each record gives: clone size, J gene, D gene, V gene, CDR3 protein, CDR3 DNA. The D gene is left open where the match is weak. Where a row states a size, it is once, few, many or the class of an expanded clone; other rows omit it.

few TRBJ2-2 TRBD2 TRBV30 CAWSVLAGMNTGELFF TGTGCCTGGAGTGTACTAGCGGGTATGAACACCGGGGAGCTGTTTTTT
many TRBJ2-7 TRBD1 TRBV6-1 CASSSGTGYEQYF TGTGCCAGCAGTTCCGGGACAGGTTACGAGCAGTACTTC
- TRBJ1-4 - TRBV4-2 CASSPRQVGTELFF TGTGCCAGCAGCCCACGACAGGTGGGGACGGAACTGTTTTTT
few TRBJ2-5 - TRBV15 CATSRVPGLGETQYF TGTGCCACCAGCAGAGTCCCGGGACTCGGGGAGACCCAGTACTTC
few TRBJ2-7 TRBD1 TRBV28 CASSQTGASYEQYF TGTGCCAGCAGCCAAACAGGGGCCTCCTACGAGCAGTACTTC
few TRBJ2-3 TRBD1 TRBV14 CASSFEGASTDTQYF TGTGCCAGCAGCTTTGAGGGGGCTAGCACAGATACGCAGTATTTT
many TRBJ1-4 - TRBV6-1 CASSEWGQAGTNEKLFF TGTGCCAGCAGTGAGTGGGGCCAAGCTGGAACTAATGAAAAACTGTTTTTT
- TRBJ1-2 - TRBV28 CASSLYGSAGYGYTF TGTGCCAGCAGTTTATATGGTTCGGCAGGTTATGGCTACACCTTC
- TRBJ2-7 - TRBV4-2 CASSQVGSGGGEQYF TGTGCCAGCAGCCAAGTTGGTAGCGGCGGAGGGGAGCAGTACTTC
- TRBJ1-1 - TRBV2 CASSRRQSPFPEAFF TGTGCCAGCAGCCGAAGACAGTCGCCGTTCCCTGAAGCTTTCTTT
few TRBJ1-6 - TRBV6-6 CASSADSPNSPLHF TGTGCCAGCAGTGCGGACAGCCCCAATTCACCCCTCCACTTT
- TRBJ1-2 TRBD1 TRBV7-9 CASSWTGIGYTF TGTGCCAGCAGCTGGACAGGGATAGGCTACACCTTC
- TRBJ2-7 TRBD2 TRBV28 CASMGGIPSYEQYF TGTGCCAGCATGGGGGGGATCCCGTCCTACGAGCAGTACTTC
many TRBJ2-3 - TRBV6-1 CASSGWAGIKEDTQYF TGTGCCAGCAGTGGGTGGGCAGGGATAAAGGAAGATACGCAGTATTTT
few TRBJ2-5 - TRBV5-1 CASSFLRGIQETQYF TGCGCCAGCAGCTTTCTTCGCGGGATCCAAGAGACCCAGTACTTC
many TRBJ2-1 - TRBV5-4 CASSSQTVYNEQFF TGTGCCAGCAGCTCCCAAACGGTTTACAATGAGCAGTTCTTC
few TRBJ1-1 TRBD1 TRBV28 CASSLWKEGATEAFF TGTGCCAGCAGTTTATGGAAGGAGGGGGCCACTGAAGCTTTCTTT
- TRBJ1-2 TRBD1 TRBV29-1 CSVVGTVDSANYGYTF TGCAGCGTTGTGGGGACAGTGGATTCAGCTAACTATGGCTACACCTTC
many TRBJ2-7 - TRBV19 CASSIYPGVDYEQYF TGTGCCAGTAGTATATATCCAGGGGTTGACTACGAGCAGTACTTC
many TRBJ2-2 - TRBV5-1 CASSLLTGELFF TGCGCCAGCAGCTTACTCACCGGGGAGCTGTTTTTT
many TRBJ2-7 TRBD2 TRBV6-6 CASSPSGSSYEQYF TGTGCCAGCAGTCCAAGCGGGAGCTCCTACGAGCAGTACTTC
many TRBJ2-7 - TRBV7-3 CASSPFMTGEQYF TGTGCCAGCAGCCCGTTTATGACGGGTGAGCAGTACTTC